This T cell receptor beta chain was sequenced during a study of T cell changes during pregnancy in multiple sclerosis. The data were produced by immunoSEQ multiplex PCR, yet TCRdb's version contains in-frame clones alone and is incomplete. The table lists 80,000 to 95,000 clones, more than 90% of them singletons. The CDR3 has 14 amino acids. Germline CDR1 is GTSNPN and CDR2 is SVGIG (reference sequence). After removal of 1 base from V and 7 bases from J, the junction contained 4 bases not matched to a gene. The chain combines TRBV30 with TRBJ2-4; 10 bases are shared with TRBD1. The sequenced sample was peripheral blood, obtained in the second trimester of pregnancy. This clonotype originated in a female donor with multiple sclerosis, enrolled in a pregnancy study. The CDR3 reads CAWSGGQGWNIQYF. CDR3 DNA sequence: TGTGCCTGGAGTGGGGGACAGGGGTGGAACATTCAGTACTTC.